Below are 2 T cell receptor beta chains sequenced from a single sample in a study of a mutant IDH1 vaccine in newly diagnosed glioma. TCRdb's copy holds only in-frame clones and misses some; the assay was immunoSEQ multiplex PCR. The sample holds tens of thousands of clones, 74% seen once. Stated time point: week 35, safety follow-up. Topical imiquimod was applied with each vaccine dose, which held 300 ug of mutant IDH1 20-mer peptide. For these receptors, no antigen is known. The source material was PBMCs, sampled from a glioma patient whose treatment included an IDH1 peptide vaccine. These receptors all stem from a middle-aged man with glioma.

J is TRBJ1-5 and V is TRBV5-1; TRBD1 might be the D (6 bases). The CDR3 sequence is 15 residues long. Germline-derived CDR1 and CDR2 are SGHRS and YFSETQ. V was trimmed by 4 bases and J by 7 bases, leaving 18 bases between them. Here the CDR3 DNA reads TGCGCCAGCAGCATCACGACAGGTCAGGGGCAGCCCCAGCATTTT. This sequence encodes CASSITTGQGQPQHF.

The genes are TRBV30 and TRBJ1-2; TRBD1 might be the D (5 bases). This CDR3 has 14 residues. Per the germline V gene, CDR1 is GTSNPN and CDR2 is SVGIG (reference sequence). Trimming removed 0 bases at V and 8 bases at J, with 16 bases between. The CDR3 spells CAWSVLQGEAGYTF. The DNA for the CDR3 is TGTGCCTGGAGTGTCCTGCAGGGAGAAGCGGGCTACACCTTC.